The 4 T cell receptor beta chains below all came from one sample that was sequenced in a study of response to subunit inactivated influenza vaccine. MiXCR, run by TCRdb on the RT-PCR reads, gives a single entry per CDR3 protein. Among around 790,000 distinct CDR3 sequences listed, around 20% were seen once. The material was PBMCs from blood, obtained 4 to 6 days after vaccination. These receptors were taken from a man between 50 and 59 years old who received an inactivated influenza vaccine.

This chain connects TRBV6-2 or TRBV6-3 to TRBJ1-2; D uncertain. CDR1 is MNHEY, CDR2 SVGEGT, per germline. V lost 0 bases and J lost 0, with 11 bases in between. CDR3 length: 16 residues. CDR3 bases: TGTGCCAGCAGTTACTCGAAAGGGCAGACTAACTATGGCTACACCTTC. As protein: CASSYSKGQTNYGYTF.

The CDR3 here is CALYGTTIATNEKLFF. DNA of the CDR3: TGTGCTCTGTACGGGACAACGATTGCAACTAATGAAAAACTGTTTTTT. V usage is TRBV30 and J usage is TRBJ1-4; the D gene is possibly TRBD1 (6 bases). Germline-derived CDR1 and CDR2 are GTSNPN and SVGIG (reference sequence). The CDR3 is 16 residues long.

V is TRBV11-2 and J is TRBJ2-3; a weak D match, TRBD1 (5 bases). This CDR3 region has 15 residues. Trimming stripped 7 bases from V and 2 bases from J, with 16 bases between. Germline CDR1 and CDR2: SGHAT and FQNNGV. CDR3 DNA sequence: TGTGCCAGCAACCTAGGACACTGGATCACAGATACGCAGTATTTT. Encoded protein: CASNLGHWITDTQYF.

This clonotype showed up many times. V is TRBV5-1 and J is TRBJ2-7, with D perhaps TRBD2 (5 bases). Trimming removed 4 bases at V and 7 bases at J, with 24 bases between. CDR1 and CDR2 (germline): SGHRS, YFSETQ. This CDR3 has 16 residues. The CDR3 is CASSPTYEDLGREQYF. The CDR3 DNA is TGCGCCAGCAGCCCTACCTACGAGGATTTAGGGAGAGAGCAGTACTTC.